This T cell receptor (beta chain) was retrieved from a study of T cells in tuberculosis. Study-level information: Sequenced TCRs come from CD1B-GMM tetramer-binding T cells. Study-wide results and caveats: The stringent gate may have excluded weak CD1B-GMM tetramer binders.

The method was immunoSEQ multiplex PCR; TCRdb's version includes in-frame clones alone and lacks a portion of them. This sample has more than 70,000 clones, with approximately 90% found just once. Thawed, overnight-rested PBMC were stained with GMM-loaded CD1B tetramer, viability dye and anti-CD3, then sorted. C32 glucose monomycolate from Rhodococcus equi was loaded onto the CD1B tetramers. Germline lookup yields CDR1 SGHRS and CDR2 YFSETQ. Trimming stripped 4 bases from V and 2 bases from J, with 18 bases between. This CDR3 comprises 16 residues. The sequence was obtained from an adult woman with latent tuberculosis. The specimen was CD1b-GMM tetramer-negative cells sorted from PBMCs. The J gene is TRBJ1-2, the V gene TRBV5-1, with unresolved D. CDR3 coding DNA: TGCGCCAGCAGCCCCGGAGGAACAGCTCAGAACTATGGCTACACCTTC. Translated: CASSPGGTAQNYGYTF.